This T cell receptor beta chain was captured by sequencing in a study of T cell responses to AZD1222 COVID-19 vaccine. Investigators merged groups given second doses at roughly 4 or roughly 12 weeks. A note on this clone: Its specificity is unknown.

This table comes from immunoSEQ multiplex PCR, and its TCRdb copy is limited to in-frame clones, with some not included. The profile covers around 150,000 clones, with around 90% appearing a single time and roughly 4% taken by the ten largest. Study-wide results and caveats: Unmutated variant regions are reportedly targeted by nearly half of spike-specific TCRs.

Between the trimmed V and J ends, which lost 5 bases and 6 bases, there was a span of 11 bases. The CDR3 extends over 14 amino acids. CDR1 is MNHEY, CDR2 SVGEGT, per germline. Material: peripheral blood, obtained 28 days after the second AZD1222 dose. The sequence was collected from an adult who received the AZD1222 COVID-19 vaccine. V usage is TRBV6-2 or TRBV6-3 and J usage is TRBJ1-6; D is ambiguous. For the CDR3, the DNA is TGTGCCAGCAGTGGCCAGCTCCTTAATTCACCCCTCCACTTT. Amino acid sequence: CASSGQLLNSPLHF.